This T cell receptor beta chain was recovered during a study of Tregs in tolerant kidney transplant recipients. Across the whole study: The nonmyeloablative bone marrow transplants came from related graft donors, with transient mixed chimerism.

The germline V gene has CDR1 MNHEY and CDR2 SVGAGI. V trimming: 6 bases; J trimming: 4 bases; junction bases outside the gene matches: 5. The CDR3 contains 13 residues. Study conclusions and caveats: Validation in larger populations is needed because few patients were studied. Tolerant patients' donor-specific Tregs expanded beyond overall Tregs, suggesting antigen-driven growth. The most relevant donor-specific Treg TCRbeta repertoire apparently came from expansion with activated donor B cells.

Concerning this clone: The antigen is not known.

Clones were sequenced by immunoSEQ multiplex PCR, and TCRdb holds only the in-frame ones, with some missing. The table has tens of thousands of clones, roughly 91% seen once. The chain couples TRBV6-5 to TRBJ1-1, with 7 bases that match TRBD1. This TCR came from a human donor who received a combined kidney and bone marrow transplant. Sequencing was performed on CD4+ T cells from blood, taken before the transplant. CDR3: CASSRGVGTEAFF. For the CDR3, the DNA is TGTGCCAGCAGCAGGGGGGTGGGCACTGAAGCTTTCTTT.